This T cell receptor (beta chain) was captured by sequencing in a study of human T cells and chemical hapten exposure. Study overall: Patients were mainly female, each with alopecia areata, totalis or universalis. Findings of the study overall: Counts of expanded TCRs at PT1 were positively correlated with patch test score.

Germline CDR1 reads LGHNA; CDR2 reads YSLEER. The CDR3 numbers 14 amino acids, ends counted. TCRdb recomputed calls from the RACE reads with MiXCR, one row per CDR3 protein. The table lists 150,000 to 200,000 distinct CDR3 sequences, around a quarter of them singletons. With respect to this clonotype: Antigen specificity is unknown. No DNA is shown, since the ends of the CDR3 on it are uncertain; the CDR3 is the one TCRdb lists.

Sample time point: patch test 3, about 24 weeks after DPC sensitization. As for treatment: therapeutic diphenylcyclopropenone sensitization with weekly scalp DPC. Extraction of total RNA was performed on unfractionated whole blood. Specimen: whole blood, collected in connection with sensitization to the hapten diphenylcyclopropenone (DPC). The V gene is TRBV4-3, the J gene TRBJ1-1; the DNA was not used to check the table's D call, TRBD1. The clonotype was recovered from a woman younger than 35 with alopecia areata. Some clones in this sample may be carry-over from other donors' samples. The CDR3 spells CASSEWGAGTETFF.